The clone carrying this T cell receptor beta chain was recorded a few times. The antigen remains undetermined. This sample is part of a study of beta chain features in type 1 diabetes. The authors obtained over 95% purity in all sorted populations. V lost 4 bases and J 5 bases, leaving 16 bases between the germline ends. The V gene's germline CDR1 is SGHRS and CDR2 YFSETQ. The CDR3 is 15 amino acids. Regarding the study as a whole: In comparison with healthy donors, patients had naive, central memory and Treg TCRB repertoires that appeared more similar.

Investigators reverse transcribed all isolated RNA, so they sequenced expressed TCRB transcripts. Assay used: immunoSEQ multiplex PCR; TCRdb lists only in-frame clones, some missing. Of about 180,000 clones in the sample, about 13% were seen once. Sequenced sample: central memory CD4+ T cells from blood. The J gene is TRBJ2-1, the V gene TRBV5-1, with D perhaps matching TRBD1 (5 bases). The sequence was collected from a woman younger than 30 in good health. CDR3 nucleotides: TGCGCCAGCAGCCACGACAGTACCTCAGACAATGAGCAGTTCTTC. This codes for CASSHDSTSDNEQFF.